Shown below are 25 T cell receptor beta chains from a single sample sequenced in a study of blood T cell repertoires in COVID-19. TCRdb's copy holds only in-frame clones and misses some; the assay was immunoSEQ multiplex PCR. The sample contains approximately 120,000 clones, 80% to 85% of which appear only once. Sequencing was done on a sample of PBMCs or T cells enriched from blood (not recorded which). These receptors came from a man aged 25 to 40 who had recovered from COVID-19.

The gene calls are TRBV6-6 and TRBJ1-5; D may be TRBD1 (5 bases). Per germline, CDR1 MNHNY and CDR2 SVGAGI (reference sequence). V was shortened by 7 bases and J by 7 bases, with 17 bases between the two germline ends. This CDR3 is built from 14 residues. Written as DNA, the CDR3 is TGTGCCAGCACTCCCCCCGGGGCGGGGCAGCCCCAGCATTTT. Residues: CASTPPGAGQPQHF.

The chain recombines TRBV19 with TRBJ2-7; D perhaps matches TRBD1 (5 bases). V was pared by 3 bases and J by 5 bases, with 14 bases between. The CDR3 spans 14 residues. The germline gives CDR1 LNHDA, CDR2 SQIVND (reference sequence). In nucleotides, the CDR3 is TGTGCCAGTAGTATGGGCAGGGAAAGGAACGAGCAGTACTTC. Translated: CASSMGRERNEQYF.

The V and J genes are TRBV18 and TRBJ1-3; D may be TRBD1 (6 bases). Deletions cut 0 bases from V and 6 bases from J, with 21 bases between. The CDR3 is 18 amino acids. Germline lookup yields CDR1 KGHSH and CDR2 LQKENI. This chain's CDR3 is CASSPPISNRAGVNTIYF. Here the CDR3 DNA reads TGTGCCAGCTCACCACCCATCTCTAACCGAGCAGGGGTAAACACCATATATTTT.

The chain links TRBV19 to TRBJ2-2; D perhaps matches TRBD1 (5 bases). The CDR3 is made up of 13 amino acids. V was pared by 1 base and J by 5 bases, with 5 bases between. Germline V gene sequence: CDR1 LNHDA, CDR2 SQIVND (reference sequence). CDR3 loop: CASSIAGTGELFF. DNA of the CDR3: TGTGCCAGTAGTATAGCAGGGACCGGGGAGCTGTTTTTT.

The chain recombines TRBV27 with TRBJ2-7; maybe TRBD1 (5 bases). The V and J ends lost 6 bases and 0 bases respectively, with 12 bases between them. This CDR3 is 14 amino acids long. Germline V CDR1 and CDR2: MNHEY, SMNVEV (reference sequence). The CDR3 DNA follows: TGTGCCAGCAGAGTCCAGGGTCGCTCCTACGAGCAGTACTTC. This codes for CASRVQGRSYEQYF.

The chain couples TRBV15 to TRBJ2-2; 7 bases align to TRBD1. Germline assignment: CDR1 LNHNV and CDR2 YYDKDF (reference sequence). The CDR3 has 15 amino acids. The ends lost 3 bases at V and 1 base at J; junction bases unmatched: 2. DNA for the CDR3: TGTGCCACCAGCAGCCGACAGGGGAACACCGGGGAGCTGTTTTTT. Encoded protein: CATSSRQGNTGELFF.

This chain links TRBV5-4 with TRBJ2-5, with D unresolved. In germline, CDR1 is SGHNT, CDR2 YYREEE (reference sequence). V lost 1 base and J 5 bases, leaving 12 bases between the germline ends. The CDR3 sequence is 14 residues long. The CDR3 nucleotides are TGTGCCAGCAGCTTGATGATGGTCCGGGAGACCCAGTACTTC. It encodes CASSLMMVRETQYF.

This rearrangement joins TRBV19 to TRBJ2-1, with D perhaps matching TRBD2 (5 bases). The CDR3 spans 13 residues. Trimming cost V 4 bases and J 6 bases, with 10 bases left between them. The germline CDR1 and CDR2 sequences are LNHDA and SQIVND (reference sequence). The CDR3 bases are TGTGCCAGTAGTACTGTGACTACCAATGAGCAGTTCTTC. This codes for CASSTVTTNEQFF.

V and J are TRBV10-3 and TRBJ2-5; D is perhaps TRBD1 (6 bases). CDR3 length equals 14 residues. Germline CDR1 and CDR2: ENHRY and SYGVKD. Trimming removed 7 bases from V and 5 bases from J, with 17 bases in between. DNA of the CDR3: TGTGCCATCACAGGGGACCGAACTCTGGAGACCCAGTACTTC. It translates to CAITGDRTLETQYF.

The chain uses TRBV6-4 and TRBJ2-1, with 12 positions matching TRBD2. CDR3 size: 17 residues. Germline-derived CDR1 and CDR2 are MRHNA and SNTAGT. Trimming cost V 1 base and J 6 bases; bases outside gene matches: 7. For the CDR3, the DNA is TGTGCCAGCAGTGACTTTAGCCTAGCGGGGGGGCCCAATGAGCAGTTCTTC. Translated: CASSDFSLAGGPNEQFF.

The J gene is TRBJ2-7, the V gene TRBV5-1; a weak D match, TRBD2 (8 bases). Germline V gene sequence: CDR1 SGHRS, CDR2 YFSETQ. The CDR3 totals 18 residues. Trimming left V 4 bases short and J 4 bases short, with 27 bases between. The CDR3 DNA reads TGCGCCAGCAGCGTCTGGGACAGTCCGGGACTAGTGGCGTACGAGCAGTACTTC. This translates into CASSVWDSPGLVAYEQYF.

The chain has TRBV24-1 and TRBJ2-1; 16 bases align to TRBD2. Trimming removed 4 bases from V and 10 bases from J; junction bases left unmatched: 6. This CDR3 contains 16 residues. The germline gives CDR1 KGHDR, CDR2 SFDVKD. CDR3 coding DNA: TGTGCCACCAGTGACCACGGGACTAGCGGGAGGGGCGAGCAGTTCTTC. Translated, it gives CATSDHGTSGRGEQFF.

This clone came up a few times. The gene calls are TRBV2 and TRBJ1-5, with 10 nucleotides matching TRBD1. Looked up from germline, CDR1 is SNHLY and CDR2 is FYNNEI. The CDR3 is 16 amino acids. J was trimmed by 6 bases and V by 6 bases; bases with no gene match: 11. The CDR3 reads CASREFGTGVSQPQHF. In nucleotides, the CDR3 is TGTGCCAGCAGAGAATTCGGGACAGGGGTTTCTCAGCCCCAGCATTTT.

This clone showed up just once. In DNA form, the CDR3 reads TGTGCCAGCAGTCCCGCGGGAACCGGGCAGCGGGCCAAAAACATTCAGTACTTC. This sequence encodes CASSPAGTGQRAKNIQYF. The chain couples TRBV25-1 to TRBJ2-4; the D gene is possibly TRBD2 (6 bases). V lost 5 bases and J lost 1, with 21 bases in between. Germline values: CDR1 MGHDK, CDR2 SYGVNS. CDR3 length: 18 amino acids.

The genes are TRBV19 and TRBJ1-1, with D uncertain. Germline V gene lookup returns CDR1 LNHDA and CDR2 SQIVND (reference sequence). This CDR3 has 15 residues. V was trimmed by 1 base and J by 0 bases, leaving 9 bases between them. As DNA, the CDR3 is TGTGCCAGTAGTATAGGTGTCCGTATGAACACTGAAGCTTTCTTT. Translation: CASSIGVRMNTEAFF.

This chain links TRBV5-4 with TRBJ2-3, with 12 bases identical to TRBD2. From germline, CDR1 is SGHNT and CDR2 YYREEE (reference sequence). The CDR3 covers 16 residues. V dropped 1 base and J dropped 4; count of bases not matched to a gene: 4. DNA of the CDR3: TGTGCCAGCAGCTTGAAGACTAGCGGGGGTTCAGATACGCAGTATTTT. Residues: CASSLKTSGGSDTQYF.

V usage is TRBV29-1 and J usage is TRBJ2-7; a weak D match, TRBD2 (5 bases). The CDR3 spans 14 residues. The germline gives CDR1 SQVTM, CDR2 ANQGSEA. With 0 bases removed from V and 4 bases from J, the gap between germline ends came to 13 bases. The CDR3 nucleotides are TGCAGCGTTGAAGATATAGGCAGAGGGTACGAGCAGTACTTC. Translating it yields CSVEDIGRGYEQYF.

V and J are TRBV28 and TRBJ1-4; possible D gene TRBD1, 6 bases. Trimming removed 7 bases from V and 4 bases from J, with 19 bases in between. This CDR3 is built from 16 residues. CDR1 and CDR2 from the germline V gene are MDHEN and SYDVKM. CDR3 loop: CASTPGGDIGNEKLFF. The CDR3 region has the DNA TGTGCCAGCACCCCGGGGGGGGACATTGGTAATGAAAAACTGTTTTTT. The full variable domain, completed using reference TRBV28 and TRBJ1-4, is DVKVTQSSRYLVKRTGEKVFLECVQDMDHENMFWYRQDPGLGLRLIYFSYDVKMKEKGDIPEGYSVSREKKERFSLILESASTNQTSMYLCASTPGGDIGNEKLFFGSGTQLSVL.

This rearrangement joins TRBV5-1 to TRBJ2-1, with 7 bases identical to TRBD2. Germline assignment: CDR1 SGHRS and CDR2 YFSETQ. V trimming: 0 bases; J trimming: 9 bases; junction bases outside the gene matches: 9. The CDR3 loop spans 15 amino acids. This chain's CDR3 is CASSLGLAGSGEQFF. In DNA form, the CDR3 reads TGCGCCAGCAGCTTGGGACTAGCAGGCTCCGGTGAGCAGTTCTTC.

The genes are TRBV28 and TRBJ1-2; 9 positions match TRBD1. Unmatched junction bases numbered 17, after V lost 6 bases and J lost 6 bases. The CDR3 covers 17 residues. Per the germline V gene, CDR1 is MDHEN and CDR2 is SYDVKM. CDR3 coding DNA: TGTGCCAGCAGAAACACTTTCGGGACAGGGAGGGGGAATGGCTACACCTTC. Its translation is CASRNTFGTGRGNGYTF.

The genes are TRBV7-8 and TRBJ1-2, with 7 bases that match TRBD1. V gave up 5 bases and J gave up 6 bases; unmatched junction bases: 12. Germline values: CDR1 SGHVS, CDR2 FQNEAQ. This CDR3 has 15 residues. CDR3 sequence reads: CASSPPDRENNGYTF. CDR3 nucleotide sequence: TGTGCCAGCAGCCCCCCCGACAGGGAGAATAATGGCTACACCTTC.

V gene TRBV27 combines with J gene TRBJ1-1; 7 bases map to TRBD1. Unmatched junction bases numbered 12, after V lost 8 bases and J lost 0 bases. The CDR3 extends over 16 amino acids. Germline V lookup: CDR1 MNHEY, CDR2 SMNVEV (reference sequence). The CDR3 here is CASRPSYRGLNTEAFF. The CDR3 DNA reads TGTGCCAGCCGTCCGTCATACAGGGGTCTGAACACTGAAGCTTTCTTT.

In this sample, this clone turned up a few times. CDR3 protein: CASSPPGTGTDTQYF. CDR3 sequence (DNA): TGTGCCAGTAGTCCCCCCGGGACAGGGACAGATACGCAGTATTTT. The rearrangement uses TRBV19 and TRBJ2-3; TRBD1 matches 9 bases. V lost 5 bases and J lost 3; bases outside the gene matches: 6. The CDR3 loop spans 15 amino acids. Germline CDR1 LNHDA, CDR2 SQIVND (reference sequence).

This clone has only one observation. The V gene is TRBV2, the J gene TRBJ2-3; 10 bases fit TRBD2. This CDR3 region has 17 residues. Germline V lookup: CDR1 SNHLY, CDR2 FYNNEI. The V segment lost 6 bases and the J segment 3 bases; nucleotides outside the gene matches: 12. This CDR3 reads CASRNLLAGVGTDTQYF. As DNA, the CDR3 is TGTGCCAGCAGGAACCTGCTAGCGGGAGTCGGGACAGATACGCAGTATTTT.

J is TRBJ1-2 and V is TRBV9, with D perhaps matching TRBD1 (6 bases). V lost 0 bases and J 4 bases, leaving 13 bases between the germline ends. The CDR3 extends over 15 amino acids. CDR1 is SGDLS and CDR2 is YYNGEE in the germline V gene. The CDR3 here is CASSVGGGPSYGYTF. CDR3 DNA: TGTGCCAGCAGCGTAGGCGGGGGCCCAAGCTATGGCTACACCTTC.